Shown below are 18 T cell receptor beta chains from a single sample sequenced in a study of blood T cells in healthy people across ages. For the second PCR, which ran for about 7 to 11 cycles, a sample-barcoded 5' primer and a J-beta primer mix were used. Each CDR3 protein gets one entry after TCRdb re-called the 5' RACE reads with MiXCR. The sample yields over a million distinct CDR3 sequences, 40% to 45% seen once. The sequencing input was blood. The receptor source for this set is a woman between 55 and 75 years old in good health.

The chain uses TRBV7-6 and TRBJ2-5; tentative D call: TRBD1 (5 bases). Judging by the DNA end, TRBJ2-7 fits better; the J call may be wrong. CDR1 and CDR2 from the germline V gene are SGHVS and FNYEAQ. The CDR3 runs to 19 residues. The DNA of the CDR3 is TGTGCCAGCAGCCCCCGTTTGTCGTTGGCCCAGGGCCAATTCTACGAGCAGTACTTC. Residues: CASSPRLSLAQGQFYEQYF.

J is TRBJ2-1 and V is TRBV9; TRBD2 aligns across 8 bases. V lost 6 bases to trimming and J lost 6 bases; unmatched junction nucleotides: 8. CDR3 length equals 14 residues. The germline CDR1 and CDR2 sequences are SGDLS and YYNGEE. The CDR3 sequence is CASNLAGGINEQFF. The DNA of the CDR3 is TGTGCCAGCAATTTGGCGGGAGGCATCAATGAGCAGTTCTTC.

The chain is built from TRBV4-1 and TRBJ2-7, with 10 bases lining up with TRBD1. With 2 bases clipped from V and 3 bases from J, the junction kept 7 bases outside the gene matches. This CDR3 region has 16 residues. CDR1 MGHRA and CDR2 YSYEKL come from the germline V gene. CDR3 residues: CASSQWTGGRYYEQYF. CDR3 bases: TGCGCCAGCAGCCAATGGACAGGGGGGAGATACTACGAGCAGTACTTC.

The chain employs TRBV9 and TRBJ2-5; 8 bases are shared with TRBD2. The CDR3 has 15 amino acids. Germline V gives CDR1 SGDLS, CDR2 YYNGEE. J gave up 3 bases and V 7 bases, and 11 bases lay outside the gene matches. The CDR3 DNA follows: TGTGCCAGCCGCACGGGGGGGTCCCCCGAAGAGACCCAGTACTTC. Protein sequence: CASRTGGSPEETQYF.

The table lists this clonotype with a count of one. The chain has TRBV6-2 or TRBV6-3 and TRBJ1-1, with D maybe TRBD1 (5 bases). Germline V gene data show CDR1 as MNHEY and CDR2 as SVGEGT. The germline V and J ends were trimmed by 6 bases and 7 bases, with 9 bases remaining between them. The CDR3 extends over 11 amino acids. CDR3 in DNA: TGTGCCAGCAGCAATGGGGGTGAAGCTTTCTTT. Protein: CASSNGGEAFF.

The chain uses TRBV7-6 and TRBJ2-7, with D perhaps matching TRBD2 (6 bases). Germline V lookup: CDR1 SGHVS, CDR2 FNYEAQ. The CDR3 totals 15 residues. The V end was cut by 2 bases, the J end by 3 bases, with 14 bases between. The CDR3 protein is CASSLQKEGDYEQYF. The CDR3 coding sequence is TGTGCCAGCAGCTTACAGAAGGAGGGAGACTACGAGCAGTACTTC.

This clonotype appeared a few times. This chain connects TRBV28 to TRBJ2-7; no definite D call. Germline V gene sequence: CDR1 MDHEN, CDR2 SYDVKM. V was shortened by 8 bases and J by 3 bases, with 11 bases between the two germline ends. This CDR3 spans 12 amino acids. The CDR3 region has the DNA TGTGCCAGCGGGCCCCACCTCTACGAGCAGTACTTC. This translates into CASGPHLYEQYF.

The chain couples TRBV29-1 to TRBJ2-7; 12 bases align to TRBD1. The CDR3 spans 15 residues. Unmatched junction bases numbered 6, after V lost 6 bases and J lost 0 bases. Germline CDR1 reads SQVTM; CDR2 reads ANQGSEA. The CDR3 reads CSVLGTGGSSYEQYF. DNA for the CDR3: TGCAGCGTCCTCGGGACAGGGGGCTCCTCCTACGAGCAGTACTTC.

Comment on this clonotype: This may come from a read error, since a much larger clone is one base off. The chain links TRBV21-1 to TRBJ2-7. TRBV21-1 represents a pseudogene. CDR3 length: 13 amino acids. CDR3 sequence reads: CASSKKFAYEQYF. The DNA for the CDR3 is TGTGCCAGCAGCAAAAAGTTCGCGTACGAGCAGTACTTC.

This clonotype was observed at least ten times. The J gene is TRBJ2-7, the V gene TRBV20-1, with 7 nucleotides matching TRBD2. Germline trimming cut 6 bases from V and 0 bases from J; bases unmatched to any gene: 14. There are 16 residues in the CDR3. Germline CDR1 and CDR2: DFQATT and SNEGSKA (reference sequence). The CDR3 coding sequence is TGCAGTGCCATAAGGGCCAGCGGGACGCTCTCCTACGAGCAGTACTTC. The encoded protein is CSAIRASGTLSYEQYF.

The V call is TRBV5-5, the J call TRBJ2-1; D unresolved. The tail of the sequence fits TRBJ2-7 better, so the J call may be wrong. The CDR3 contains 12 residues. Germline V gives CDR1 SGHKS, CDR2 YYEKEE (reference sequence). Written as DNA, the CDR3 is TGTGCCAGCAGCCCTAGTCCGGTCGAGCAGTACTTC. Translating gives CASSPSPVEQYF.

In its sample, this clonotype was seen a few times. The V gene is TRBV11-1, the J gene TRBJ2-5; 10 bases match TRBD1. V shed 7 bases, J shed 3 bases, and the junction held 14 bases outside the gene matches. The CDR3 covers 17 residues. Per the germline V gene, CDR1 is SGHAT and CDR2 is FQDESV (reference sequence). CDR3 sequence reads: CASNTRTGGGLEETQYF. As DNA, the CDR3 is TGTGCCAGCAACACCCGGACAGGGGGGGGTTTGGAAGAGACCCAGTACTTC.

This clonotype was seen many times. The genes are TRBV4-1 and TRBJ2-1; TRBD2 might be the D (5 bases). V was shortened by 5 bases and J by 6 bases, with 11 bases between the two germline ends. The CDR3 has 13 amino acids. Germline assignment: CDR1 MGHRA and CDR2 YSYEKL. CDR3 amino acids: CASSRGLGNEQFF. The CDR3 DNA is TGCGCCAGCAGCAGAGGGTTGGGCAATGAGCAGTTCTTC.

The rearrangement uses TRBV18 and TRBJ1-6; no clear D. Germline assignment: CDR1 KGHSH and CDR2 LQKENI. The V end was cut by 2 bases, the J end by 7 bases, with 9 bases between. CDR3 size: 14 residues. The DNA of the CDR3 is TGTGCCAGCTCACCAGACCTGGGCAATTCACCCCTCCACTTT. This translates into CASSPDLGNSPLHF. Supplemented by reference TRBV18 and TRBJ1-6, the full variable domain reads NAGVMQNPRHLVRRRGQEARLRCSPMKGHSHVYWYRQLPEEGLKFMVYLQKENIIDESGMPKERFSAEFPKEGPSILRIQQVVRGDSAAYFCASSPDLGNSPLHFGNGTRLTVT.

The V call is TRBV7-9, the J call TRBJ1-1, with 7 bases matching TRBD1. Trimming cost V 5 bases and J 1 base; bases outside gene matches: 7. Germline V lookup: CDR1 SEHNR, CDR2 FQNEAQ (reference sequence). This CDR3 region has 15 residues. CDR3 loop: CASSTGGTANTEAFF. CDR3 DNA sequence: TGTGCCAGCAGCACCGGCGGGACAGCGAACACTGAAGCTTTCTTT.

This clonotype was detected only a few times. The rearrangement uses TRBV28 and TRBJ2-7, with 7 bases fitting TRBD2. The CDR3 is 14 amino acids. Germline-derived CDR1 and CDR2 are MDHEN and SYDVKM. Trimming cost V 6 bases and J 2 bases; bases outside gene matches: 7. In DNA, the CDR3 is TGTGCCAGCAGAGACGGGGGGACCACCTACGAGCAGTACTTC. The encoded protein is CASRDGGTTYEQYF.

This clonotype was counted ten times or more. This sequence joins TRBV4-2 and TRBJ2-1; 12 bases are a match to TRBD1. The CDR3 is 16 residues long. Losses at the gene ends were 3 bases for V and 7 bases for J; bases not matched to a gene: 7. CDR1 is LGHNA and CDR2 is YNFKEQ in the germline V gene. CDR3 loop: CASSHGTGGLSNEQFF. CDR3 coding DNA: TGTGCCAGCAGCCACGGGACAGGGGGCTTGAGTAATGAGCAGTTCTTC.

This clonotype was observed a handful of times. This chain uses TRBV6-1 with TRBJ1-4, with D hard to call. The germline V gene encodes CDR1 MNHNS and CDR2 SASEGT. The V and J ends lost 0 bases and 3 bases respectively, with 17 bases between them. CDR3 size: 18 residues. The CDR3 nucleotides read TGTGCCAGCAGTGAAGCGCTAAGACCCCTCTCACCTAATGAAAAACTGTTTTTT. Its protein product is CASSEALRPLSPNEKLFF.